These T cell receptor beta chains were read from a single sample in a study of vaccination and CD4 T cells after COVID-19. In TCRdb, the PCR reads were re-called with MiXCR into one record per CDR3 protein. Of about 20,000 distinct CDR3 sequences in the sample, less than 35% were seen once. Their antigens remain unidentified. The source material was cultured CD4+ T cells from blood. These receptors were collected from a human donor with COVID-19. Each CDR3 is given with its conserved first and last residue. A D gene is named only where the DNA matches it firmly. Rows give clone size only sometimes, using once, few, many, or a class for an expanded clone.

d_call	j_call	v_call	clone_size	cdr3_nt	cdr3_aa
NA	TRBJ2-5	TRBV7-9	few	TGTGCCAGCAGCTTACGGAGATCCCAAGAGACCCAGTACTTC	CASSLRRSQETQYF
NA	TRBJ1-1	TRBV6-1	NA	TGTGCCAGCAGGGACCGGGCCAGGGGAAGGACTGAAGCTTTCTTT	CASRDRARGRTEAFF
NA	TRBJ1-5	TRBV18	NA	TGTGCCAGCTCACCATCGGCAAAGAATCAGCCCCAGCATTTT	CASSPSAKNQPQHF
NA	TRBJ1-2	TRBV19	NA	TGTGCCAGTAGGACCCGAAGGGAATATGGCTACACCTTC	CASRTRREYGYTF
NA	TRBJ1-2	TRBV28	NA	TGTGCCAGCAGTTTAGGGGGCCAGGATAGTTTAGGTGGCTACACCTTC	CASSLGGQDSLGGYTF
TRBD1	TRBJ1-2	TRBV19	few	TGTGCCAGTAGTGGGACAGTGGGCGGTTATGGCTACACCTTC	CASSGTVGGYGYTF
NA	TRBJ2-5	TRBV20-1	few	TGCAGTGCTAGAGATAGAGGGTTAGAGACCCAGTACTTC	CSARDRGLETQYF
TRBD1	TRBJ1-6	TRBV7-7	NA	TGTGCTAGGTCAGGGGGCATCTATAATTCACCCCTCCACTTT	CARSGGIYNSPLHF
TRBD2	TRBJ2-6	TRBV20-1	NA	TGCAGTACGGGGGGGCCTGGGGCCAACGTCCTGACTTTC	CSTGGPGANVLTF
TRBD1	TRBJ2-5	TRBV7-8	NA	TGTGCCAGCAGCTACAGGGGAAGGGAGACCCAGTACTTC	CASSYRGRETQYF
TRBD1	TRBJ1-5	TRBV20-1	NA	TGCAGTGCTAGAGATCAAAAAACAGGGGGCGAGGGGAGCAATCAGCCCCAGCATTTT	CSARDQKTGGEGSNQPQHF
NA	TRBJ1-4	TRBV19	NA	TGTGCCAGTCGCCGGGGCCGAGAAGAAAAACTGTTTTTT	CASRRGREEKLFF
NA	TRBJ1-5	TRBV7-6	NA	TGTGCCAGCAGCTTAGCGGGGAACAGCAATCAGCCCCAGCATTTT	CASSLAGNSNQPQHF
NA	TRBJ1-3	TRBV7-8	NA	TGTGCCAGCAGCTTAAGCGCCAGGGGCAGCAGGAACACCATATATTTT	CASSLSARGSRNTIYF
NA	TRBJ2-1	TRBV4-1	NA	TGCGCCAGCACCGTCAGGACCTCGGGCAGTGAGCAGTTCTTC	CASTVRTSGSEQFF
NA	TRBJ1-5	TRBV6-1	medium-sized	TGTGCCGGAAGCATGGGGGAAGGGCAGCCCCAGCATTTT	CAGSMGEGQPQHF
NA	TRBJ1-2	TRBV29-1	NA	TGCAGCGTTAAAGGGGCTAACTATGGCTACACCTTC	CSVKGANYGYTF